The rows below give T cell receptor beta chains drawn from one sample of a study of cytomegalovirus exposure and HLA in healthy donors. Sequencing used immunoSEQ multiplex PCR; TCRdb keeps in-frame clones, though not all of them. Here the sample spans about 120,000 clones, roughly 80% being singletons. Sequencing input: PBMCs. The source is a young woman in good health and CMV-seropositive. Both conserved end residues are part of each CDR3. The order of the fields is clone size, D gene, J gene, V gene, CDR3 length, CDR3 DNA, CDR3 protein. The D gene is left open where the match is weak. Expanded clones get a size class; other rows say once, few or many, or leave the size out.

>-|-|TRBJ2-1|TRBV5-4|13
TGTGCCAGCAGCCCGACAGCACACAATGAGCAGTTCTTC
CASSPTAHNEQFF
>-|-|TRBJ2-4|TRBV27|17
TGTGCCAGCAGTCCTACTCCATCAGGGGTTGCCAAAAACATTCAGTACTTC
CASSPTPSGVAKNIQYF
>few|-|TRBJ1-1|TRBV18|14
TGTGCCAGCTCACGTGAGGGTATGAACACTGAAGCTTTCTTT
CASSREGMNTEAFF
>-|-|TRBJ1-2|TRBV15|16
TGTGCCACCAGCAGAGTTCGGCTCGGGACAAGTTATGGCTACACCTTC
CATSRVRLGTSYGYTF
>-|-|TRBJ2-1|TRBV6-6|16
TGTGCCAGCTCTCGCACGCCCCGGGGCTCCTACAATGAGCAGTTCTTC
CASSRTPRGSYNEQFF
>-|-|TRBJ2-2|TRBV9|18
TGTGCCAGCAGCCTCCGGGACATTCACCTAGGGGACACCGGGGAGCTGTTTTTT
CASSLRDIHLGDTGELFF
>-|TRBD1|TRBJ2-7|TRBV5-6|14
TGTGCCAGCAGTTCCGGGACAGGCATCTACGAGCAGTACTTC
CASSSGTGIYEQYF
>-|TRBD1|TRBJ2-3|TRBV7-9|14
TGTGCCAGCATGGGACAGGGGGCGATAGATACGCAGTATTTT
CASMGQGAIDTQYF
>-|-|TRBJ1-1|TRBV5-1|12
TGCGCCAGCAGCCCGGGTAGGTCTGAAGCTTTCTTT
CASSPGRSEAFF
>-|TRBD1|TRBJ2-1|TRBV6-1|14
TGTGCCAGCATCTGGACAGGGGTCCACAATGAGCAGTTCTTC
CASIWTGVHNEQFF
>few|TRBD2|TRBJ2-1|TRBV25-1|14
TGTGCCAGCAGCCCAGCGGGAGGCTACAATGAGCAGTTCTTC
CASSPAGGYNEQFF
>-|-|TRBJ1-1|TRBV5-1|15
TGCGCCAGCAGCTCGGATCCTGGGGGGGGGACTGAAGCTTTCTTT
CASSSDPGGGTEAFF
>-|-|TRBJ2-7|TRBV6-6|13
TGTGCCAGCTCGAAACAATCCTCCTACGAGCAGTACTTC
CASSKQSSYEQYF
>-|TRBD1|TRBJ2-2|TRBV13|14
TGTGCCAGCAGCGTGGGGACAGTCACCGGGGAGCTGTTTTTT
CASSVGTVTGELFF
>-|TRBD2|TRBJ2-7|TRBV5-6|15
TGTGCCAGCAGCCCCGGACTAGCGGGGGACTACGAGCAGTACTTC
CASSPGLAGDYEQYF
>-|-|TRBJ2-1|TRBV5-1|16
TGCGCCAGCAGCTTGACCCAGGCGAGCTCCTACAATGAGCAGTTCTTC
CASSLTQASSYNEQFF
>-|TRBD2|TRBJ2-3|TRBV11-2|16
TGTGCCAGCAGCTCCACTAGCGGGAGGGGCACAGATACGCAGTATTTT
CASSSTSGRGTDTQYF
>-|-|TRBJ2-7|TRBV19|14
TGTGCCAGTAGTATAGCAGGGAAAGCCTACGAGCAGTACTTC
CASSIAGKAYEQYF
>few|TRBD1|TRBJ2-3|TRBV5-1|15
TGCGCCAGCAGCTTTCAAGGACAGGGGGCAGATACGCAGTATTTT
CASSFQGQGADTQYF
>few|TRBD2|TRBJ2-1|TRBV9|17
TGTGCCAGCAGCGTAGAGTTGCGGGGGACCTACTACAATGAGCAGTTCTTC
CASSVELRGTYYNEQFF
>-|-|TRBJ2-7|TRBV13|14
TGTGCCAGCAGCGGCAGGGACACTACCTACGAGCAGTACTTC
CASSGRDTTYEQYF
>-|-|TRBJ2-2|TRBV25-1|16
TGTGCCAGCAGTGCGGGGTGGGGGGCGAACACCGGGGAGCTGTTTTTT
CASSAGWGANTGELFF
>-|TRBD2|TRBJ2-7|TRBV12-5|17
TGTGCTAGTGGTTTGGCCCGACTAGCGGGACTATCCTACGAGCAGTACTTC
CASGLARLAGLSYEQYF
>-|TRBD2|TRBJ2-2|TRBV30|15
TGTGCCTGGACCCGACTAGCGGGGGTGCCAAGGGAGCTGTTTTTT
CAWTRLAGVPRELFF
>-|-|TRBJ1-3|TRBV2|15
TGTGCCAGCACCGAAGTGACAGGCTCTGGAAACACCATATATTTT
CASTEVTGSGNTIYF
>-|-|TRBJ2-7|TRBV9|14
TGTGCCAGCAGCGTAGAGCCAAACTCCTACGAGCAGTACTTC
CASSVEPNSYEQYF
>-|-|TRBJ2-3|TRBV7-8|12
TGTGCCAGCAGCACAGGGACAGATACGCAGTATTTT
CASSTGTDTQYF
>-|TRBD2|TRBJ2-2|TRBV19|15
TGTGCCAGTAGTTTGGGACTAGCGGGCACCGGGGAGCTGTTTTTT
CASSLGLAGTGELFF
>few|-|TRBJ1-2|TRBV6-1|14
TGTGCCAGCTATACGACGGGAAAGCTCTATGGCTACACCTTC
CASYTTGKLYGYTF
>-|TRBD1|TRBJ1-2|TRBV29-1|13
TGCAGCGCCCCAGGGGGCGGTAACTATGGCTACACCTTC
CSAPGGGNYGYTF
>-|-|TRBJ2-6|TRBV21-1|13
TGTGCCAATGGACTAGGTGGGGCCAACGTCCTGACTTTC
CANGLGGANVLTF
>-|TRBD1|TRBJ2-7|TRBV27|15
TGTGCCAGCAGTTGGGGACAGGGGGCTTCCTACGAGCAGTACTTC
CASSWGQGASYEQYF
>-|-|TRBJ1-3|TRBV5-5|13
TGTGCCAGCAGCTTAACTGCTGGAAACACCATATATTTT
CASSLTAGNTIYF
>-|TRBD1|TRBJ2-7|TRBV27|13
TGTGCCAGCAGTTCGACAGGGGGCTACGAGCAGTACTTC
CASSSTGGYEQYF
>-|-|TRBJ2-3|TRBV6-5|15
TGTGCCAGCTCCTGGAAACAGGGTGGAACAGATACGCAGTATTTT
CASSWKQGGTDTQYF
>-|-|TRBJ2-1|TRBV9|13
TGTGCCAGCAGCGCGGGGACTTACAATGAGCAGTTCTTC
CASSAGTYNEQFF
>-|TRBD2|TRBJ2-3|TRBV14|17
TGTGCCAGCAGCCAACCGCTACTAGCGGGAGTCACAGATACGCAGTATTTT
CASSQPLLAGVTDTQYF
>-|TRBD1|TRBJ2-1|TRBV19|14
TGTGCCAGTACTGGGACAGGGGGCTACAATGAGCAGTTCTTC
CASTGTGGYNEQFF
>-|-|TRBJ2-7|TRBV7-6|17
TGTGCCAGCAGCTTAGGGCCTGGGGGCTCCAGCTCCTACGAGCAGTACTTC
CASSLGPGGSSSYEQYF
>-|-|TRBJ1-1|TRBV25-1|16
TGTGCCAGCAGTCCCATCGATCGGGATTTGAACACTGAAGCTTTCTTT
CASSPIDRDLNTEAFF
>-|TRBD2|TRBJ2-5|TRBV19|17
TGTGCCAGTAGTATCCTACCCGGGACTAGCGGGTGGGAGACCCAGTACTTC
CASSILPGTSGWETQYF
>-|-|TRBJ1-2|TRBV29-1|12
TGCAGCGCCATCGACGGGAACTATGGCTACACCTTC
CSAIDGNYGYTF
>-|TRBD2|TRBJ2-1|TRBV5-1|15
TGCGCCAGCAGCTTGGCTTCTAGCGGATACAATGAGCAGTTCTTC
CASSLASSGYNEQFF
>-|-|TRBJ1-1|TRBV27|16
TGTGCCAGCAGTTTAGGGCCCAGTTTCATGAACACTGAAGCTTTCTTT
CASSLGPSFMNTEAFF
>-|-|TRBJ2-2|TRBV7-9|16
TGTGCCAGCAGCTTAGCCCAGATAAGAAACACCGGGGAGCTGTTTTTT
CASSLAQIRNTGELFF
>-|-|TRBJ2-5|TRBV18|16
TGTGCCAGCTCACCACCGAACTTGAGAGCGGGCGAGACCCAGTACTTC
CASSPPNLRAGETQYF
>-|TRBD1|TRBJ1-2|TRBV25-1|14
TGTGCCAGCAGCGGACAGGGGGCAGTCTATGGCTACACCTTC
CASSGQGAVYGYTF
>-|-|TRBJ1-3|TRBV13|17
TGTGCCAGCAGCTTACTCCCTTCGGGGAACATAGGAAACACCATATATTTT
CASSLLPSGNIGNTIYF